These 26 T cell receptor beta chains share one sample of origin, sequenced in a study of monozygotic twins with inflammatory bowel disease. TCRdb re-analyzed the 5' RACE reads; it lists each CDR3 protein once, without DNA. The ten top clones account for 9.5% to 15%, within a sample of about 110,000 distinct CDR3 sequences. Sequenced: blood. These receptors all come from a human donor with ulcerative colitis or Crohn's disease, or a healthy co-twin of an affected twin (not recorded which).

The chain is built from TRBV7-3 and TRBJ2-1; TCRdb calls TRBD1, which cannot be checked without DNA. Germline lookup yields CDR1 SGHTA and CDR2 FQGTGA. This CDR3 is built from 15 residues. CDR3 sequence reads: CASSSGQGAYNEQFF.

The rearrangement uses TRBV12-3 or TRBV12-4 and TRBJ2-5; TCRdb calls TRBD2, which cannot be checked without DNA. The CDR3 loop spans 13 amino acids. The CDR3 loop reads CASSSRGQETQYF.

V gene TRBV20-1 combines with J gene TRBJ2-1. Germline V gene sequence: CDR1 DFQATT, CDR2 SNEGSKA (reference sequence). This CDR3 is built from 14 residues. The CDR3: CSATAAEKSNEQFF.

The chain combines TRBV7-6 with TRBJ2-1; TCRdb's D call, TRBD1, is unchecked because there is no DNA. Germline CDR1 SGHVS, CDR2 FNYEAQ. The CDR3 consists of 18 residues. Here the CDR3 reads CASSSTLGGLSSYNEQFF.

The V and J genes are TRBV20-1 and TRBJ2-3; the TRBD1 assignment by TCRdb is unverifiable without DNA. The CDR3 length is 14 residues. Germline values: CDR1 DFQATT, CDR2 SNEGSKA (reference sequence). The chain's CDR3 is CSANRDRGSDTQYF.

The chain carries TRBV6-1 and TRBJ1-5; as DNA is missing, the TRBD1 call by TCRdb cannot be tested. Germline V gene sequence: CDR1 MNHNS, CDR2 SASEGT. CDR3 length equals 14 residues. CDR3 sequence: CASTSRGGNQPQHF.

The chain carries TRBV3-1 and TRBJ2-5; TCRdb indicates TRBD2, and absent DNA this call remains unverified. The CDR3 is 16 amino acids. Germline CDR1 reads LGHDT; CDR2 reads YNNKEL (reference sequence). The CDR3 loop reads CASSQGLAGLFETQYF.

The V gene is TRBV6-5, the J gene TRBJ2-1; TCRdb reports TRBD2, a call that lacks DNA to check it against. Germline V gene data show CDR1 as MNHEY and CDR2 as SVGAGI. CDR3 size: 15 residues. CDR3 protein: CASIRAGVGYNEQFF.

The chain couples TRBV9 to TRBJ2-5. Germline V CDR1 and CDR2: SGDLS, YYNGEE. This CDR3 spans 15 amino acids. CDR3 loop: CASSVGAADWETQYF.

J is TRBJ1-5 and V is TRBV7-9; TCRdb returns TRBD1, unconfirmable since there is no DNA. Germline assignment: CDR1 SEHNR and CDR2 FQNEAQ (reference sequence). The CDR3 is 16 residues long. The CDR3 sequence is CASSRAGAYSNQPQHF.

The V gene is TRBV11-3, the J gene TRBJ2-5. Germline CDR1 and CDR2: SGHNT and YENEEA. This CDR3 is 11 amino acids long. CDR3: CASSYQETQYF.

The rearrangement links TRBV9 to TRBJ2-1; absent DNA, TCRdb's TRBD1 call cannot be checked. CDR1 and CDR2 from the germline V gene are SGDLS and YYNGEE. The CDR3 sequence is 15 residues long. The CDR3: CASSVGDRQYNEQFF.

The chain links TRBV29-1 to TRBJ2-1; TCRdb lists TRBD2, though no DNA is available to test this call. CDR1 SQVTM and CDR2 ANQGSEA come from the germline V gene. This CDR3 region has 14 residues. The CDR3 region is CSGDISGGAYEQFF.

V and J are TRBV20-1 and TRBJ2-5; the D call from TCRdb, TRBD1, cannot be confirmed without DNA. The CDR3 extends over 13 amino acids. The germline V gene encodes CDR1 DFQATT and CDR2 SNEGSKA (reference sequence). CDR3 sequence: CSVAGQGMETQYF.

This chain joins TRBV12-3 or TRBV12-4 and TRBJ1-4; the D call from TCRdb, TRBD1, cannot be confirmed without DNA. The CDR3 length is 14 residues. This CDR3 is CASSFGTGTEKLFF.

The chain combines TRBV7-9 with TRBJ2-5; TCRdb names TRBD2, which stays unverified in the absence of DNA. Germline CDR1 is SEHNR and CDR2 is FQNEAQ (reference sequence). The CDR3 totals 16 residues. CDR3 amino acids: CASSSIAGGPEETQYF.

CDR3 protein: CASSPGPSDRGYYEQYF. This sequence joins TRBV4-1 and TRBJ2-7; TCRdb's D call, TRBD2, is unchecked because there is no DNA. The CDR3 length is 17 residues. Germline CDR1 and CDR2: MGHRA and YSYEKL.

The rearrangement uses TRBV19 and TRBJ1-6. The CDR3 runs 16 residues. CDR1 is LNHDA and CDR2 is SQIVND in the germline V gene (reference sequence). The CDR3 loop reads CASSIASSSYNSPLHF.

This chain connects TRBV12-5 to TRBJ1-2; lacking DNA, the TRBD1 call made by TCRdb goes unchecked. This CDR3 comprises 15 residues. Germline loops: CDR1 LGHNT, CDR2 FRNRAP. This CDR3 reads CASGSSYRAPYGYTF.

The J gene is TRBJ1-1, the V gene TRBV2; TCRdb's assignment of TRBD1 cannot be checked, as there is no DNA. Germline V gene lookup returns CDR1 SNHLY and CDR2 FYNNEI. This CDR3 is built from 14 residues. The CDR3 spells CASMGEGLNTEAFF.

The chain's CDR3 is CASSIDRGTSTDTQYF. This chain joins TRBV9 and TRBJ2-3; the D call of TRBD1 rests on TCRdb alone, since no DNA is present to check it. Germline loops: CDR1 SGDLS, CDR2 YYNGEE. The CDR3 totals 16 residues. Full variable domain (rest looked up from reference TRBV9 and TRBJ2-3): DSGVTQTPKHLITATGQRVTLRCSPRSGDLSVYWYQQSLDQGLQFLIQYYNGEERAKGNILERFSAQQFPDLHSELNLSSLELGDSALYFCASSIDRGTSTDTQYFGPGTRLTVL.

V gene TRBV21-1 combines with J gene TRBJ1-2. TRBV21-1 is noted as a pseudogene. The CDR3 extends over 13 amino acids. The CDR3 loop is CASRPRPNYGYTF.

This rearrangement joins TRBV7-9 to TRBJ1-3; TCRdb reports TRBD1, a call that lacks DNA to check it against. The CDR3 totals 14 residues. Germline V gives CDR1 SEHNR, CDR2 FQNEAQ (reference sequence). The CDR3 protein is CASSTGSSGNTIYF.

The V and J genes are TRBV5-6 and TRBJ1-2; the D call from TCRdb, TRBD1, cannot be confirmed without DNA. The CDR3 is 14 residues long. Germline V gives CDR1 SGHDT, CDR2 YYEEEE. This CDR3 reads CATSGTTRNYGYTF. Full variable domain (missing parts from reference TRBV5-6 and TRBJ1-2): DAGVTQSPTHLIKTRGQQVTLRCSPKSGHDTVSWYQQALGQGPQFIFQYYEEEERQRGNFPDRFSGHQFPNYSSELNVNALLLGDSALYLCATSGTTRNYGYTFGSGTRLTVV.

This rearrangement joins TRBV6-5 to TRBJ2-5; TCRdb calls TRBD2, which cannot be checked without DNA. CDR3 length equals 18 residues. Germline V gene data show CDR1 as MNHEY and CDR2 as SVGAGI. CDR3: CASSYSPRLAGPKETQYF.

The V call is TRBV5-4, the J call TRBJ1-3; the D call of TRBD1 rests on TCRdb alone, since no DNA is present to check it. The CDR3 runs to 15 residues. The germline V gene has CDR1 SGHNT and CDR2 YYREEE (reference sequence). The CDR3 region is CASFTRGLGGNTIYF. Full variable domain (outside the CDR3, taken from reference TRBV5-4 and TRBJ1-3): ETGVTQSPTHLIKTRGQQVTLRCSSQSGHNTVSWYQQALGQGPQFIFQYYREEENGRGNFPPRFSGLQFPNYSSELNVNALELDDSALYLCASFTRGLGGNTIYFGEGSWLTVV.